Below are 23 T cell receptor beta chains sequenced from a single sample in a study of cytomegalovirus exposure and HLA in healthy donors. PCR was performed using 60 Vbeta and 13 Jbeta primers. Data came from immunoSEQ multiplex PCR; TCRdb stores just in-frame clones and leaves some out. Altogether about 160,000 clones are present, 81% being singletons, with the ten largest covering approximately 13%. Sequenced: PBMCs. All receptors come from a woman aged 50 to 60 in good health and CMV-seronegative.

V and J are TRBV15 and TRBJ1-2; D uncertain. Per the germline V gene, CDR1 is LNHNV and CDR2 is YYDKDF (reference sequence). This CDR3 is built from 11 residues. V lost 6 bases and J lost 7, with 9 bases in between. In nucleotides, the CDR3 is TGTGCCACCAGACAGTTTGGTGGCTACACCTTC. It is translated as CATRQFGGYTF.

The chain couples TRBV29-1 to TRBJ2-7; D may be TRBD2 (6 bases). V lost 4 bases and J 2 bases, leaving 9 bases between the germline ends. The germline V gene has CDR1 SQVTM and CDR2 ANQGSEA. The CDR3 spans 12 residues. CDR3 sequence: CSVAWEAYEQYF. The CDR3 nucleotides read TGCAGCGTTGCATGGGAGGCCTACGAGCAGTACTTC.

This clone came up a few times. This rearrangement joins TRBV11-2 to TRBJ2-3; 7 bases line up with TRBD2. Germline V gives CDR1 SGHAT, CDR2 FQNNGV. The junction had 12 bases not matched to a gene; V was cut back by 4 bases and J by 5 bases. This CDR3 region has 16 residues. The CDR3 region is CASSSGLVPRKDTQYF. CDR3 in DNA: TGTGCCAGCAGCTCCGGACTAGTCCCTAGGAAAGATACGCAGTATTTT.

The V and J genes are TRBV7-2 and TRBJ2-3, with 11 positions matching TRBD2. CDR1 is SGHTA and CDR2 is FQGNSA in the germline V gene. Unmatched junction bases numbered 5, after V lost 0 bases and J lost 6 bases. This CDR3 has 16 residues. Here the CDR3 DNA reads TGTGCCAGCAGCTTAGCCCTAGCGGGAGGACCGGATACGCAGTATTTT. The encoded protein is CASSLALAGGPDTQYF.

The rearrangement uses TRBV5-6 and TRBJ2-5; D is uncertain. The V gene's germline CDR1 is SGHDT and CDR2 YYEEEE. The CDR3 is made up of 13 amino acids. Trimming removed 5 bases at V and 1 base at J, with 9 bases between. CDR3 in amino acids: CASSFDIQETQYF. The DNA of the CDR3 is TGTGCCAGCAGTTTCGACATCCAAGAGACCCAGTACTTC. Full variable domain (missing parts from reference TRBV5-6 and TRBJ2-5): DAGVTQSPTHLIKTRGQQVTLRCSPKSGHDTVSWYQQALGQGPQFIFQYYEEEERQRGNFPDRFSGHQFPNYSSELNVNALLLGDSALYLCASSFDIQETQYFGPGTRLLVL.

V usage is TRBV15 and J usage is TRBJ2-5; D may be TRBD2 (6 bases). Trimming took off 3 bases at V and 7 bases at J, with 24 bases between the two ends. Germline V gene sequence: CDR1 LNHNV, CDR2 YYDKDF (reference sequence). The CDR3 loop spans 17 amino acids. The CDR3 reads CATSSWPEGREATTQYF. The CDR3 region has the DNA TGTGCCACCAGCAGCTGGCCTGAGGGCAGGGAGGCAACGACCCAGTACTTC.

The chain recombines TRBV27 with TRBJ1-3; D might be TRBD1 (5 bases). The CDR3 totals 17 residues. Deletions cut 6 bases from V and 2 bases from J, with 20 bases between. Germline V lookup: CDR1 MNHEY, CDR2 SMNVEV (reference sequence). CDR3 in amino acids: CASSPAGGYSAGNTIYF. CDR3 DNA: TGTGCCAGCAGCCCCGCCGGGGGATACTCAGCTGGAAACACCATATATTTT.

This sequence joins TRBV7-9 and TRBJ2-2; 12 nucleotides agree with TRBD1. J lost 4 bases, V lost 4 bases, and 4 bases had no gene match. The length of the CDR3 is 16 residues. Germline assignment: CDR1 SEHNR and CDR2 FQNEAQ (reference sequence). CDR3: CASSSGQGAFTGELFF. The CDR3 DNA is TGTGCCAGCAGCTCGGGACAGGGGGCGTTCACCGGGGAGCTGTTTTTT.

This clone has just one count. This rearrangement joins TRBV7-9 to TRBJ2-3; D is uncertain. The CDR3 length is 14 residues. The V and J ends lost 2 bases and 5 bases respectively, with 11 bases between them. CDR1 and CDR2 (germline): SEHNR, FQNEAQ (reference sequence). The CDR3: CASSLILGGDTQYF. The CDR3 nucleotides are TGTGCCAGCAGCTTAATCCTAGGTGGAGATACGCAGTATTTT.

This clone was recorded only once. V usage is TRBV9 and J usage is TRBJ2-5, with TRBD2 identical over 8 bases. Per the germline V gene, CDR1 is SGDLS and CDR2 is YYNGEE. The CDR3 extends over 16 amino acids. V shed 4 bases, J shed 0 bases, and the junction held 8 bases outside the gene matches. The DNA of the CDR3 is TGTGCCAGCAGCTTTGGCGGCGGGGGGTACCAAGAGACCCAGTACTTC. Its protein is CASSFGGGGYQETQYF.

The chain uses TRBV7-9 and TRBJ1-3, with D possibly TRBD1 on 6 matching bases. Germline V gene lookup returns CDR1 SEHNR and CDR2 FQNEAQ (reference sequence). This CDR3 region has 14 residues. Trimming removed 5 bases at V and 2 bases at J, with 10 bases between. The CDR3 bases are TGTGCCAGCAGCCTAACAGGGCCTGGAAACACCATATATTTT. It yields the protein CASSLTGPGNTIYF.

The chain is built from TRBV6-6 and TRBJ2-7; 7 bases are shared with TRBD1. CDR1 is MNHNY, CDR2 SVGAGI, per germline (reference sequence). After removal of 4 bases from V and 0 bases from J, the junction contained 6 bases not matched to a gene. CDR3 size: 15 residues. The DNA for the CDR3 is TGTGCCAGCAGTTCAGACAGGGCCCCCTCCTACGAGCAGTACTTC. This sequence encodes CASSSDRAPSYEQYF.

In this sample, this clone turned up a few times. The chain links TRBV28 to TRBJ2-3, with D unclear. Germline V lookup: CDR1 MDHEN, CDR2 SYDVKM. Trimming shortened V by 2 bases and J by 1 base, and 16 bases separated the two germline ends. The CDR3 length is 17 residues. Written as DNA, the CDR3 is TGTGCCAGCAGTTTACCCCTGAGTGCACTGGGCACAGATACGCAGTATTTT. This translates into CASSLPLSALGTDTQYF.

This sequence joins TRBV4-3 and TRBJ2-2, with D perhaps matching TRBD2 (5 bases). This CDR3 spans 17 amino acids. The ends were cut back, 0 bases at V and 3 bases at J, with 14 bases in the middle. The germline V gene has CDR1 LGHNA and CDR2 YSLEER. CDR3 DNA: TGCGCCAGCAGCCAAGATCTGAGACGGGGATACACCGGGGAGCTGTTTTTT. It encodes CASSQDLRRGYTGELFF.

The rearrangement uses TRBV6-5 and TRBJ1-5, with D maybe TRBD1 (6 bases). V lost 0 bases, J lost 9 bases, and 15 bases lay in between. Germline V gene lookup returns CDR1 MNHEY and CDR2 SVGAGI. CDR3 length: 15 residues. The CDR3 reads CASSYSWTANGPQHF. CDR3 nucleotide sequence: TGTGCCAGCAGTTACTCGTGGACAGCGAACGGGCCCCAGCATTTT.

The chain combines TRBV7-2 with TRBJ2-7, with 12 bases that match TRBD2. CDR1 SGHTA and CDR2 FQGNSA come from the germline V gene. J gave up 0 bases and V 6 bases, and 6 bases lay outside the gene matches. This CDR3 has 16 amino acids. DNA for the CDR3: TGTGCCAGCAGATCCACTAGCGGGAGGCCCTCCTACGAGCAGTACTTC. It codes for CASRSTSGRPSYEQYF.

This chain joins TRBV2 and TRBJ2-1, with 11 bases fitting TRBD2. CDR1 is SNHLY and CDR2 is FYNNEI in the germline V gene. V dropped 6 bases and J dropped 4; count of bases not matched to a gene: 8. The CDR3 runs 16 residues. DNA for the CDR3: TGTGCCAGCAGGCCGGAAGGGACTAGCGGATACAATGAGCAGTTCTTC. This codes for CASRPEGTSGYNEQFF. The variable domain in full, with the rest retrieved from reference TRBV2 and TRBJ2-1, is EPEVTQTPSHQVTQMGQEVILRCVPISNHLYFYWYRQILGQKVEFLVSFYNNEISEKSEIFDDQFSVERPDGSNFTLKIRSTKLEDSAMYFCASRPEGTSGYNEQFFGPGTRLTVL.

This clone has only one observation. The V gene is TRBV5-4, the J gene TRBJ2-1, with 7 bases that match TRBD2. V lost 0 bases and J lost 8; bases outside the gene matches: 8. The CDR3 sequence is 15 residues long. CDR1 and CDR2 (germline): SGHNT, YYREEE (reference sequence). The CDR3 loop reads CASSLVTGGRDEQFF. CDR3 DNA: TGTGCCAGCAGCTTGGTTACGGGAGGTCGGGATGAGCAGTTCTTC. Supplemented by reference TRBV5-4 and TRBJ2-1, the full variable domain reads ETGVTQSPTHLIKTRGQQVTLRCSSQSGHNTVSWYQQALGQGPQFIFQYYREEENGRGNFPPRFSGLQFPNYSSELNVNALELDDSALYLCASSLVTGGRDEQFFGPGTRLTVL.

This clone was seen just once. For the CDR3, the DNA is TGTGCCAGCAGCTTGGACAGCCCCTCTGGAAACACCATATATTTT. Translating it yields CASSLDSPSGNTIYF. The chain is built from TRBV7-2 and TRBJ1-3; D might be TRBD1 (6 bases). This CDR3 spans 15 amino acids. V was clipped by 3 bases and J by 0 bases, with 9 bases between them. Per germline, CDR1 SGHTA and CDR2 FQGNSA.

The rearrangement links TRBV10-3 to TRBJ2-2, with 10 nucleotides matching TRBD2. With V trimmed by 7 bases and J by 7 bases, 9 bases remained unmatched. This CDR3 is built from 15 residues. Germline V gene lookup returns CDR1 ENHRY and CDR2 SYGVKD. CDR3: CAIKNLAGEIGELFF. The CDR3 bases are TGTGCCATCAAGAACCTAGCGGGAGAGATCGGGGAGCTGTTTTTT.

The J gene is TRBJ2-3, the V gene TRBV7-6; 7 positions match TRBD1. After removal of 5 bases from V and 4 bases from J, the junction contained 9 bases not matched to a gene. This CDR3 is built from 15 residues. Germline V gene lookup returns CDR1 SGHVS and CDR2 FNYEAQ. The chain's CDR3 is CASSPGQSGPDTQYF. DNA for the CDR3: TGTGCCAGCAGCCCGGGACAGAGCGGACCAGATACGCAGTATTTT. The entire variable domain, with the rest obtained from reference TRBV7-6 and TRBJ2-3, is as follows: GAGVSQSPRYKVTKRGQDVALRCDPISGHVSLYWYRQALGQGPEFLTYFNYEAQQDKSGLPNDRFSAERPEGSISTLTIQRTEQRDSAMYRCASSPGQSGPDTQYFGPGTRLTVL.

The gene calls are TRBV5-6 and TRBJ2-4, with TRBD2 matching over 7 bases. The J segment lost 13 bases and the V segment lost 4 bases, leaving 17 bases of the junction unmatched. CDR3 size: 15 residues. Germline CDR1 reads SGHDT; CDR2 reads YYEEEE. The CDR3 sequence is CASSATREQAVGQYF. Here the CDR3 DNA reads TGTGCCAGCAGCGCGACGCGGGAGCAAGCGGTGGGACAGTACTTC. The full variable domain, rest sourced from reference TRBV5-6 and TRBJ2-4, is DAGVTQSPTHLIKTRGQQVTLRCSPKSGHDTVSWYQQALGQGPQFIFQYYEEEERQRGNFPDRFSGHQFPNYSSELNVNALLLGDSALYLCASSATREQAVGQYFGAGTRLSVL.

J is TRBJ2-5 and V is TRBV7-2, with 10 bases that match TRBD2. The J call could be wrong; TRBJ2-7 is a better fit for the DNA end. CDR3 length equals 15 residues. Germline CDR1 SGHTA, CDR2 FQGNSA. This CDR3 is CASSLGAGGSYEQYF. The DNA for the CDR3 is TGTGCCAGCAGCTTAGGAGCGGGAGGGTCCTACGAGCAGTACTTC.